These T cell receptor beta chains were read from a single sample in a study of vaccination and CD4 T cells after COVID-19. These receptors' antigens are unknown. TCRdb processed the PCR reads anew with MiXCR; each CDR3 protein has one entry. This table has about 16,000 distinct CDR3 sequences, less than 70% appearing once. The source material was CD4+ T cells from blood, cultured in vitro, sampled before SARS-CoV-2 vaccination. These receptors originate from a human donor who had recovered from COVID-19. CDR3s include the opening cysteine and the closing phenylalanine or tryptophan. Fields, in order: V gene, J gene, clone size, D gene, CDR3 protein, CDR3 DNA. D genes are given only for firm matches. For some rows the clone size is stated as once, few or many, or as a class when expanded; others skip it.

v_call: TRBV2; j_call: TRBJ2-2; clone_size: -; d_call: -; cdr3_aa: CASSEREGLVTGELFF; cdr3_nt: TGTGCCAGCAGTGAGCGGGAAGGACTGGTCACCGGGGAGCTGTTTTTT
v_call: TRBV7-8; j_call: TRBJ1-1; clone_size: -; d_call: -; cdr3_aa: CASSFGGRGEAFF; cdr3_nt: TGTGCCAGCAGCTTCGGGGGGCGAGGTGAAGCTTTCTTT
v_call: TRBV7-2; j_call: TRBJ2-2; clone_size: -; d_call: -; cdr3_aa: CASGGRNTGELFF; cdr3_nt: TGTGCCAGCGGGGGGAGAAACACCGGGGAGCTGTTTTTT
v_call: TRBV19; j_call: TRBJ2-6; clone_size: once; d_call: -; cdr3_aa: CASRVSGANVLTF; cdr3_nt: TGTGCCAGCAGGGTCTCTGGGGCCAACGTCCTGACTTTC
v_call: TRBV10-3; j_call: TRBJ2-1; clone_size: -; d_call: -; cdr3_aa: CAIQQNNPANEQFF; cdr3_nt: TGTGCCATTCAGCAGAACAATCCGGCCAATGAGCAGTTCTTC
v_call: TRBV6-1; j_call: TRBJ2-1; clone_size: -; d_call: -; cdr3_aa: CASSRMGAVSYNEQFF; cdr3_nt: TGTGCCAGCAGTCGGATGGGGGCTGTCTCCTACAATGAGCAGTTCTTC
v_call: TRBV20-1; j_call: TRBJ2-2; clone_size: -; d_call: -; cdr3_aa: CSARDNRRSTGELFF; cdr3_nt: TGCAGTGCTAGAGATAACAGGAGGTCCACCGGGGAGCTGTTTTTT
v_call: TRBV24-1; j_call: TRBJ2-3; clone_size: few; d_call: TRBD1; cdr3_aa: CATSGGQGASTDTQYF; cdr3_nt: TGTGCCACCAGTGGCGGACAGGGGGCGAGCACAGATACGCAGTATTTT
v_call: TRBV20-1; j_call: TRBJ1-1; clone_size: few; d_call: -; cdr3_aa: CSALRVRGATEAFF; cdr3_nt: TGCAGTGCTCTCAGGGTACGGGGCGCCACTGAAGCTTTCTTT
v_call: TRBV7-3; j_call: TRBJ2-5; clone_size: few; d_call: -; cdr3_aa: CASSGDSGETQYF; cdr3_nt: TGTGCCAGCAGCGGGGACTCCGGGGAGACCCAGTACTTC
v_call: TRBV2; j_call: TRBJ2-3; clone_size: -; d_call: -; cdr3_aa: CASSEGITSSTDTQYF; cdr3_nt: TGTGCCAGCAGTGAAGGAATCACCTCTAGCACAGATACGCAGTATTTT
v_call: TRBV16; j_call: TRBJ1-2; clone_size: -; d_call: -; cdr3_aa: CASSQISTGGYTF; cdr3_nt: TGTGCCAGCAGCCAAATTTCAACGGGTGGCTACACCTTC
v_call: TRBV29-1; j_call: TRBJ1-2; clone_size: -; d_call: -; cdr3_aa: CSVDRGAGYGYTF; cdr3_nt: TGCAGCGTTGACCGGGGCGCGGGGTATGGCTACACCTTC
v_call: TRBV19; j_call: TRBJ2-2; clone_size: -; d_call: TRBD2; cdr3_aa: CASSIDGASGRAGNTGELFF; cdr3_nt: TGTGCCAGTAGTATAGATGGTGCTAGCGGGAGGGCCGGAAACACCGGGGAGCTGTTTTTT
v_call: TRBV6-2/TRBV6-3; j_call: TRBJ2-3; clone_size: -; d_call: TRBD2; cdr3_aa: CASSYTSGSTDTQYF; cdr3_nt: TGTGCCAGCAGTTACACTAGCGGGAGCACAGATACGCAGTATTTT
v_call: TRBV27; j_call: TRBJ2-7; clone_size: few; d_call: -; cdr3_aa: CASSLKLTSRAYEQYF; cdr3_nt: TGTGCCAGCAGTTTAAAGCTGACATCTAGGGCCTACGAGCAGTACTTC
v_call: TRBV2; j_call: TRBJ1-5; clone_size: -; d_call: -; cdr3_aa: CASKRTLNQPQHF; cdr3_nt: TGTGCCAGCAAGCGCACCCTCAATCAGCCCCAGCATTTT
v_call: TRBV6-1; j_call: TRBJ2-5; clone_size: few; d_call: -; cdr3_aa: CASKVPGQVETQYF; cdr3_nt: TGTGCCAGCAAAGTACCGGGGCAGGTAGAGACCCAGTACTTC
v_call: TRBV7-2; j_call: TRBJ2-5; clone_size: -; d_call: -; cdr3_aa: CASNTPGTETQYF; cdr3_nt: TGTGCCAGTAACACCCCTGGTACAGAGACCCAGTACTTC
v_call: TRBV20-1; j_call: TRBJ2-7; clone_size: -; d_call: -; cdr3_aa: CSARDLGPQGPTYEQYF; cdr3_nt: TGCAGTGCTAGAGATCTTGGCCCGCAGGGGCCGACCTACGAGCAGTACTTC
v_call: TRBV20-1; j_call: TRBJ2-1; clone_size: -; d_call: TRBD2; cdr3_aa: CSARRLAGVYNEQFF; cdr3_nt: TGCAGTGCTAGAAGACTAGCGGGAGTCTACAATGAGCAGTTCTTC
v_call: TRBV10-1; j_call: TRBJ2-5; clone_size: few; d_call: TRBD2; cdr3_aa: CASRAGCGRWVGGETQYF; cdr3_nt: TGCGCCAGCAGGGCCGGGTGCGGGAGATGGGTTGGGGGGGAGACCCAGTACTTC
v_call: TRBV4-1; j_call: TRBJ2-6; clone_size: -; d_call: -; cdr3_aa: CASSFGGSGANVLTF; cdr3_nt: TGCGCCAGCAGCTTCGGGGGCTCTGGGGCCAACGTCCTGACTTTC
v_call: TRBV20-1; j_call: TRBJ2-2; clone_size: -; d_call: -; cdr3_aa: CSASRLPGTGELFF; cdr3_nt: TGCAGTGCTAGTCGGCTCCCGGGCACCGGGGAGCTGTTTTTT
v_call: TRBV28; j_call: TRBJ1-2; clone_size: -; d_call: -; cdr3_aa: CASMAPGELYGYTF; cdr3_nt: TGTGCCAGCATGGCCCCAGGGGAGCTCTATGGCTACACCTTC
v_call: TRBV20-1; j_call: TRBJ2-5; clone_size: few; d_call: TRBD2; cdr3_aa: CSARGRAGVRETQYF; cdr3_nt: TGCAGTGCTAGAGGAAGGGCGGGAGTAAGGGAGACCCAGTACTTC
v_call: TRBV28; j_call: TRBJ2-2; clone_size: -; d_call: TRBD2; cdr3_aa: CASSLSSGGVHGELFF; cdr3_nt: TGTGCCAGCAGTTTGAGTTCTGGGGGGGTTCACGGGGAGCTGTTTTTT
v_call: TRBV24-1; j_call: TRBJ2-3; clone_size: -; d_call: -; cdr3_aa: CATSDSTTPDHSTDTQYF; cdr3_nt: TGTGCCACCAGTGATTCAACGACACCCGACCATAGCACAGATACGCAGTATTTT
v_call: TRBV7-9; j_call: TRBJ2-1; clone_size: -; d_call: -; cdr3_aa: CASSLVEGGEQFF; cdr3_nt: TGTGCCAGCAGCTTAGTAGAGGGAGGTGAGCAGTTCTTC
v_call: TRBV2; j_call: TRBJ2-5; clone_size: -; d_call: TRBD2; cdr3_aa: CASRTSEETQYF; cdr3_nt: TGTGCCAGCAGGACTAGCGAAGAGACCCAGTACTTC
v_call: TRBV10-3; j_call: TRBJ2-7; clone_size: -; d_call: TRBD1; cdr3_aa: CAISRGLDEQYF; cdr3_nt: TGTGCCATTAGCAGGGGGCTGGACGAGCAGTACTTC
v_call: TRBV20-1; j_call: TRBJ1-1; clone_size: few; d_call: -; cdr3_aa: CSARDTQGHTEAFF; cdr3_nt: TGCAGTGCTAGAGATACCCAGGGTCACACTGAAGCTTTCTTT